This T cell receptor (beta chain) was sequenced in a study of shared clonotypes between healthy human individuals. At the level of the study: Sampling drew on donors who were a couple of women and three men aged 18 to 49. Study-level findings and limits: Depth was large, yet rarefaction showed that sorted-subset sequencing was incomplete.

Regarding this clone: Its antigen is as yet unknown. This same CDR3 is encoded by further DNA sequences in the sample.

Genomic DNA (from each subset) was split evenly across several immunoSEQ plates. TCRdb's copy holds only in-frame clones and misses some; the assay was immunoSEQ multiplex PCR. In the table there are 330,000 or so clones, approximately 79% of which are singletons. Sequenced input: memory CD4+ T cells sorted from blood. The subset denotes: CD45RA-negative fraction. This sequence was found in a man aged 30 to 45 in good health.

The CDR3 DNA is TGTGCCAGCAGTACAGGGAACTATGGCTACACCTTC. This translates into CASSTGNYGYTF. V and J are TRBV5-6 and TRBJ1-2; perhaps TRBD1 as D (6 bases). This CDR3 has 12 amino acids. CDR1 and CDR2 from the germline V gene are SGHDT and YYEEEE. V shed 5 bases and J shed 2 bases, with 7 bases lying between them.